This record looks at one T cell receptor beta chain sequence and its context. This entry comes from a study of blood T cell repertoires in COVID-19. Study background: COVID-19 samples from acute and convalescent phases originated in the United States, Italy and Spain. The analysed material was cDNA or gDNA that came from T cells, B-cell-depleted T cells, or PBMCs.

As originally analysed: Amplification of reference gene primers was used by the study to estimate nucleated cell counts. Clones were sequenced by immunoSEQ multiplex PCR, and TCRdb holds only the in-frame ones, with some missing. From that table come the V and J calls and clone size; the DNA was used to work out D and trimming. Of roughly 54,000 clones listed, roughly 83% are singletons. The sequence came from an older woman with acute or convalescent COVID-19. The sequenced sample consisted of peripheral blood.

Here the CDR3 DNA reads TGTGCCAGCAGACCCGGACAGGGTGGGAACACTGAAGCTTTCTTT. This sequence encodes CASRPGQGGNTEAFF. The genes are TRBV14 and TRBJ1-1; 8 bases fit TRBD1. Germline V CDR1 and CDR2: SGHDN, FVKESK. This CDR3 contains 15 residues. J gave up 1 base and V 6 bases, and 7 bases lay outside the gene matches.